A single sample gave rise to the 20 T cell receptor beta chains below, sequenced in a study of graft-versus-host responses after intestinal transplantation. Using immunoSEQ multiplex PCR, the repertoire was profiled, and TCRdb retains in-frame clones only, with some absent. The data contain some 90,000 clones, around 90% of them seen just once; the ten biggest clones take up about 0.3%. The antigens these receptors bind are not known. Sequenced material: unstimulated CD4+ T cells sorted from spleen or lymph node cells, taken before intestinal transplant. The source is a human donor who received an intestinal transplant.

The V gene is TRBV7-9, the J gene TRBJ1-1; D is perhaps TRBD1 (5 bases). The germline CDR1 and CDR2 sequences are SEHNR and FQNEAQ (reference sequence). The CDR3 consists of 11 residues. Trimming took off 4 bases at V and 8 bases at J, with 8 bases between the two ends. The CDR3 reads CASSWGGEAFF. The CDR3 DNA is TGTGCCAGCAGCTGGGGGGGAGAAGCTTTCTTT.

Only a few counts were recorded for this clone. The chain uses TRBV6-1 and TRBJ1-2; no firm D call. The CDR3 has 10 residues. Per germline, CDR1 MNHNS and CDR2 SASEGT. V was clipped by 5 bases and J by 7 bases, with 5 bases between them. CDR3 DNA: TGTGCCAGCAGTCGGGGTGGCTACACCTTC. Translated: CASSRGGYTF.

V usage is TRBV18 and J usage is TRBJ2-1; tentatively, D is TRBD2 (5 bases). With 0 bases removed from V and 7 bases from J, the gap between germline ends came to 13 bases. Germline V lookup: CDR1 KGHSH, CDR2 LQKENI. The CDR3 loop spans 15 amino acids. CDR3 DNA: TGTGCCAGCTCACCACCCACTATTAGGAGGAATGAGCAGTTCTTC. Translated: CASSPPTIRRNEQFF. Supplemented by reference TRBV18 and TRBJ2-1, the full variable domain reads NAGVMQNPRHLVRRRGQEARLRCSPMKGHSHVYWYRQLPEEGLKFMVYLQKENIIDESGMPKERFSAEFPKEGPSILRIQQVVRGDSAAYFCASSPPTIRRNEQFFGPGTRLTVL.

The V call is TRBV15, the J call TRBJ1-2; 9 bases align to TRBD1. The CDR3 spans 17 residues. Germline CDR1 and CDR2: LNHNV and YYDKDF (reference sequence). V was clipped by 6 bases and J by 7 bases; unmatched bases: 18. DNA for the CDR3: TGTGCCACCAGGTACTTACAGGGGGCGCTTACGTCCTCTGGCTACACCTTC. It translates to CATRYLQGALTSSGYTF.

V usage is TRBV2 and J usage is TRBJ2-1; D not certain. The CDR3 has 13 residues. Germline V gene data show CDR1 as SNHLY and CDR2 as FYNNEI. Trimming left V 6 bases short and J 3 bases short, with 9 bases between. CDR3: CASRDTYYNEQFF. CDR3 nucleotides: TGTGCCAGCAGGGATACGTACTACAATGAGCAGTTCTTC.

The gene calls are TRBV6-1 and TRBJ2-7; D is undetermined. This CDR3 comprises 15 residues. The V end was cut by 4 bases, the J end by 2 bases, with 15 bases between. CDR1 and CDR2 from the germline V gene are MNHNS and SASEGT. The CDR3 spells CASSGGADPTYEQYF. CDR3 sequence (DNA): TGTGCCAGCAGTGGAGGAGCAGACCCCACCTACGAGCAGTACTTC.

This rearrangement joins TRBV5-1 to TRBJ2-7, with 7 positions matching TRBD1. Germline loops: CDR1 SGHRS, CDR2 YFSETQ. There are 14 residues in the CDR3. After removal of 7 bases from V and 2 bases from J, the junction contained 9 bases not matched to a gene. CDR3 loop: CASQIAGGTYEQYF. The CDR3 nucleotides are TGCGCCAGCCAGATTGCAGGGGGAACCTACGAGCAGTACTTC.

V usage is TRBV7-3 and J usage is TRBJ2-3; no clear D. The CDR3 loop spans 13 amino acids. Trimming pared 5 bases from V and 5 bases from J, leaving 11 bases between. Germline values: CDR1 SGHTA, CDR2 FQGTGA. CDR3 sequence (DNA): TGTGCCAGCAGCGGTTTGGTCGTAGATACGCAGTATTTT. Translated: CASSGLVVDTQYF.

The chain employs TRBV19 and TRBJ1-2; 9 positions match TRBD1. The V gene end was trimmed by 2 bases and the J gene end by 3 bases; junction bases not matched to a gene: 7. The CDR3 totals 16 residues. Germline V gene data show CDR1 as LNHDA and CDR2 as SQIVND (reference sequence). Here the CDR3 DNA reads TGTGCCAGTAGTATATTTCGGACAGGGGTGGACTATGGCTACACCTTC. This encodes CASSIFRTGVDYGYTF.

The rearrangement uses TRBV6-1 and TRBJ2-1; D not resolved. CDR3 length: 15 residues. V was shortened by 6 bases and J by 5 bases, with 17 bases between the two germline ends. In germline, CDR1 is MNHNS, CDR2 SASEGT. The CDR3 coding sequence is TGTGCCAGCAGCCCCCGGACCCCTTTAGACAATGAGCAGTTCTTC. This sequence encodes CASSPRTPLDNEQFF.

The V call is TRBV6-6, the J call TRBJ2-5, with D maybe TRBD2 (6 bases). Trimming shortened V by 2 bases and J by 3 bases, and 7 bases separated the two germline ends. Germline V gives CDR1 MNHNY, CDR2 SVGAGI (reference sequence). CDR3 length equals 13 residues. Here the CDR3 reads CASSYRGKETQYF. Written as DNA, the CDR3 is TGTGCCAGCAGTTACCGCGGGAAAGAGACCCAGTACTTC.

J is TRBJ1-2 and V is TRBV6-6; D perhaps matches TRBD1 (5 bases). V lost 0 bases and J lost 0, with 8 bases in between. The CDR3 is made up of 15 amino acids. Looked up from germline, CDR1 is MNHNY and CDR2 is SVGAGI (reference sequence). CDR3 sequence (DNA): TGTGCCAGCAGTTACTCAGGGGCTGCTAACTATGGCTACACCTTC. Translated: CASSYSGAANYGYTF.

The chain combines TRBV6-5 with TRBJ1-5, with D possibly matching TRBD1 (6 bases). Germline values: CDR1 MNHEY, CDR2 SVGAGI. This CDR3 is built from 14 residues. V was trimmed by 2 bases and J by 5 bases, leaving 10 bases between them. CDR3: CASSYGGLDQPQHF. Here the CDR3 DNA reads TGTGCCAGCAGTTACGGGGGCCTAGATCAGCCCCAGCATTTT.

The genes are TRBV27 and TRBJ2-7; 9 nucleotides match TRBD2. The V gene end was trimmed by 2 bases and the J gene end by 2 bases; junction bases not matched to a gene: 10. The length of the CDR3 is 17 residues. CDR1 and CDR2 from the germline V gene are MNHEY and SMNVEV (reference sequence). In nucleotides, the CDR3 is TGTGCCAGCAGTTTAGCGGGACTAGCTTCCCATCCCTACGAGCAGTACTTC. Protein product: CASSLAGLASHPYEQYF.

The chain recombines TRBV5-5 with TRBJ1-2; a possible D gene is TRBD1 (6 bases). The CDR3 runs 15 residues. Germline V gives CDR1 SGHKS, CDR2 YYEKEE (reference sequence). Trimming stripped 3 bases from V and 6 bases from J, with 18 bases between. The CDR3 loop reads CASSWGATPPDGYTF. Here the CDR3 DNA reads TGTGCCAGCAGCTGGGGGGCAACACCTCCCGATGGCTACACCTTC.

The chain couples TRBV27 to TRBJ2-5, with a possible D match to TRBD2 (5 bases). Judging by the DNA end, TRBJ2-7 fits better; the J call may be wrong. The CDR3 loop spans 14 amino acids. The germline CDR1 and CDR2 sequences are MNHEY and SMNVEV (reference sequence). This CDR3 reads CASSPTRRPYEQYF. CDR3 in DNA: TGTGCCAGCAGCCCGACACGGAGGCCCTACGAGCAGTACTTC.

The genes are TRBV11-2 and TRBJ2-1, with D unresolved. Germline CDR1 is SGHAT and CDR2 is FQNNGV. CDR3 size: 16 residues. Between the trimmed V and J ends, which lost 1 base and 2 bases, there was a span of 12 bases. The CDR3, as DNA: TGTGCCAGCAGCTTAGTCTACTCACGAGCCTACAATGAGCAGTTCTTC. Translation: CASSLVYSRAYNEQFF.

This clone was picked up a small number of times. The V and J genes are TRBV28 and TRBJ2-5; 12 bases fit TRBD2. The germline CDR1 and CDR2 sequences are MDHEN and SYDVKM. V dropped 3 bases and J dropped 6; count of bases not matched to a gene: 5. This CDR3 is 15 amino acids long. CDR3 residues: CASSFARTSGKTQYF. CDR3 nucleotide sequence: TGTGCCAGCAGTTTCGCCCGGACTAGCGGGAAGACCCAGTACTTC.

This chain connects TRBV5-1 to TRBJ2-1, with 7 bases that match TRBD1. Looked up from germline, CDR1 is SGHRS and CDR2 is YFSETQ. The length of the CDR3 is 14 residues. The junction had 4 bases not matched to a gene; V was cut back by 4 bases and J by 3 bases. In DNA, the CDR3 is TGCGCCAGCAGCGACAGGGCCAACTACAATGAGCAGTTCTTC. It encodes CASSDRANYNEQFF.

The chain couples TRBV7-2 to TRBJ2-1, with D possibly matching TRBD1 (7 bases). The V end was cut by 5 bases, the J end by 9 bases, with 14 bases between. Germline V gene lookup returns CDR1 SGHTA and CDR2 FQGNSA. The CDR3 is made up of 13 amino acids. The CDR3 region has the DNA TGTGCCAGCAGCCCGGAGCAGGGGGGTGAGCAGTTCTTC. As protein: CASSPEQGGEQFF.